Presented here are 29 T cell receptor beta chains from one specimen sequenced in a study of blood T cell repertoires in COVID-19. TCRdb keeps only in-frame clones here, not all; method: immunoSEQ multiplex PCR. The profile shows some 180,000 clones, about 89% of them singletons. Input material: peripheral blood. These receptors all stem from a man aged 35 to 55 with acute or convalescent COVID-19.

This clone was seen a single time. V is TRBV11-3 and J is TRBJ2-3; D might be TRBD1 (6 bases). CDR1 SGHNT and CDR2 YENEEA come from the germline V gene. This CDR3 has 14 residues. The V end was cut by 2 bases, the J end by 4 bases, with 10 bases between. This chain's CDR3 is CASSLYRDADTQYF. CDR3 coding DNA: TGTGCCAGCAGCTTATACAGGGACGCAGATACGCAGTATTTT. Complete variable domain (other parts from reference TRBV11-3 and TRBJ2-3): EAGVVQSPRYKIIEKKQPVAFWCNPISGHNTLYWYLQNLGQGPELLIRYENEEAVDDSQLPKDRFSAERLKGVDSTLKIQPAELGDSAVYLCASSLYRDADTQYFGPGTRLTVL.

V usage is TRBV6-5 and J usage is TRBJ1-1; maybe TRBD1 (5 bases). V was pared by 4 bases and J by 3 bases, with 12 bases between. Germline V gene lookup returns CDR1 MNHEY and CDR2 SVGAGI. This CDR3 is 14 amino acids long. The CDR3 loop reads CASSFNGADTEAFF. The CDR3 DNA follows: TGTGCCAGCAGTTTTAATGGGGCAGACACTGAAGCTTTCTTT.

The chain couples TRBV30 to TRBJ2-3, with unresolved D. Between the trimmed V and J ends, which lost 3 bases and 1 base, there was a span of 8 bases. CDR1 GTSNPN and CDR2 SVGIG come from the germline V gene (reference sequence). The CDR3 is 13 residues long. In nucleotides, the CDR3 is TGTGCCTGGAGCCGCTTAGGCACAGATACGCAGTATTTT. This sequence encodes CAWSRLGTDTQYF.

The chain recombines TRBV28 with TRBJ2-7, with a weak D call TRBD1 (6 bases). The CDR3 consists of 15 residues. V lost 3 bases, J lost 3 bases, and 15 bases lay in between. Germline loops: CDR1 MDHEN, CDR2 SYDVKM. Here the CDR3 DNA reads TGTGCCAGCAGTTTTCTAGGGGGTAACGGCTACGAGCAGTACTTC. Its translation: CASSFLGGNGYEQYF. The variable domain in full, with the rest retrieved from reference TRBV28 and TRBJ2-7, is DVKVTQSSRYLVKRTGEKVFLECVQDMDHENMFWYRQDPGLGLRLIYFSYDVKMKEKGDIPEGYSVSREKKERFSLILESASTNQTSMYLCASSFLGGNGYEQYFGPGTRLTVT.

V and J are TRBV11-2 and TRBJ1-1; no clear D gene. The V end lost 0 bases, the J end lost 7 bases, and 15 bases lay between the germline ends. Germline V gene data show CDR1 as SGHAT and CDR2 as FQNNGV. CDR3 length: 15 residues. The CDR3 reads CASSLDFGPVREAFF. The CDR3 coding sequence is TGTGCCAGCAGCTTAGATTTTGGGCCCGTCCGTGAAGCTTTCTTT.

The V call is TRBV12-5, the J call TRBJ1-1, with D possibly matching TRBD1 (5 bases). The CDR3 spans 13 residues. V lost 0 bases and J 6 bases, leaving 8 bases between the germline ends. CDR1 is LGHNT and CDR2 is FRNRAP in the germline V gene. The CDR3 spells CASGLVAGSEAFF. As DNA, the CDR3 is TGTGCTAGTGGTTTGGTCGCAGGGTCTGAAGCTTTCTTT.

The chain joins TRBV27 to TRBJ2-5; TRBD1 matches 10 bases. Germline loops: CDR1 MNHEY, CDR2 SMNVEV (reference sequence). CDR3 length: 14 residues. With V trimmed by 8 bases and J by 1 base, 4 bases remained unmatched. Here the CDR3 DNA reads TGTGCCAGCGGACGGACAGGGGGCCAAGAGACCCAGTACTTC. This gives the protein CASGRTGGQETQYF.

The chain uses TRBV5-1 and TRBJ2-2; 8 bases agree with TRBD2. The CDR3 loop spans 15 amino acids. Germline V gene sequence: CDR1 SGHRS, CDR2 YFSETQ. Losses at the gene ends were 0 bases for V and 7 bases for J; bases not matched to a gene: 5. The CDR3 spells CASSLVSGELGELFF. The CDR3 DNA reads TGCGCCAGCAGCTTGGTTAGCGGGGAGCTCGGGGAGCTGTTTTTT.

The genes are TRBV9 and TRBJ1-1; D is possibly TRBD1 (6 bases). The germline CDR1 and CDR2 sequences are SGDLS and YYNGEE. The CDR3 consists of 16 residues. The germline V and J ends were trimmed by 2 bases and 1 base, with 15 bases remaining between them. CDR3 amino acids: CASSVTGGTKNTEAFF. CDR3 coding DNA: TGTGCCAGCAGCGTTACCGGGGGGACAAAGAACACTGAAGCTTTCTTT.

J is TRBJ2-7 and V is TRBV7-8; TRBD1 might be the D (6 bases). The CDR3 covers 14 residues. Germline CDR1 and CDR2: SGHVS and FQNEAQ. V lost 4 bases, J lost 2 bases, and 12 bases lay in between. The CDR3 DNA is TGTGCCAGCAGCTCTCCCGGGACAACCTACGAGCAGTACTTC. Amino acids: CASSSPGTTYEQYF.

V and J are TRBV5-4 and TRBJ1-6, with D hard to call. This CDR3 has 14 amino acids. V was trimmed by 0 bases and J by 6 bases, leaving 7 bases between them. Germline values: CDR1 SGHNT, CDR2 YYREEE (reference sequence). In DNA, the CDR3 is TGTGCCAGCAGCTTGGACCCCGGTAATTCACCCCTCCACTTT. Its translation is CASSLDPGNSPLHF.

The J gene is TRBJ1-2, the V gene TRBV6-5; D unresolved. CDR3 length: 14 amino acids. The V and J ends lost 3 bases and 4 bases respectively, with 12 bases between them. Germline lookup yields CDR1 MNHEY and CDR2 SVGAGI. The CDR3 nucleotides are TGTGCCAGCAGTTATGGCGGTGGGAGCTATGGCTACACCTTC. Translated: CASSYGGGSYGYTF.

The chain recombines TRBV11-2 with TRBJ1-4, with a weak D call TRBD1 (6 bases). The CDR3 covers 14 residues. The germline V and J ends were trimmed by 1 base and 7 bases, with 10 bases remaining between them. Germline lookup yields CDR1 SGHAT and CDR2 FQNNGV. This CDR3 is CASSLGRGTEKLFF. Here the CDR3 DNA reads TGTGCCAGCAGCTTAGGAAGGGGGACTGAAAAACTGTTTTTT.

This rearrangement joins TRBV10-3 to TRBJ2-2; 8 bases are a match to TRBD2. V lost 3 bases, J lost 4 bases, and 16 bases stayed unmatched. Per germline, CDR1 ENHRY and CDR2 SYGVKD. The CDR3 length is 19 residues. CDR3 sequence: CAISDTVSRGGLFTGELFF. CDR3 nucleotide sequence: TGTGCCATCAGTGACACAGTTAGTCGGGGGGGGCTTTTCACCGGGGAGCTGTTTTTT.

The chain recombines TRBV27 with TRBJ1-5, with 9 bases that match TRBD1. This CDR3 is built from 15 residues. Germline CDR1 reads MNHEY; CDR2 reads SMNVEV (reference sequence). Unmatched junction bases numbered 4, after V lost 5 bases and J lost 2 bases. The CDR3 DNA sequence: TGTGCCAGCAGTAGGACAGGGGTGGGCAATCAGCCCCAGCATTTT. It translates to CASSRTGVGNQPQHF.

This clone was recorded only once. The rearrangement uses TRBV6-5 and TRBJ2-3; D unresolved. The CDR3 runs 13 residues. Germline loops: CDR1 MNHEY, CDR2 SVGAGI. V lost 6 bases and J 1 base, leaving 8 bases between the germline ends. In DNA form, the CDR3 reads TGTGCCAGCAGCGGTAGTGGCACAGATACGCAGTATTTT. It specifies CASSGSGTDTQYF.

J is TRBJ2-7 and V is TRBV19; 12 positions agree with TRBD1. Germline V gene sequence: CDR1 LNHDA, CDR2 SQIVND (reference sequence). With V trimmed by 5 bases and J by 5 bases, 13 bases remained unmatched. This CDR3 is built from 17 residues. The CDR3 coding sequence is TGTGCCAGTAGTTCTCCCCGGGGGGGGACAGGGGGCGACGAGCAGTACTTC. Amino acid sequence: CASSSPRGGTGGDEQYF.

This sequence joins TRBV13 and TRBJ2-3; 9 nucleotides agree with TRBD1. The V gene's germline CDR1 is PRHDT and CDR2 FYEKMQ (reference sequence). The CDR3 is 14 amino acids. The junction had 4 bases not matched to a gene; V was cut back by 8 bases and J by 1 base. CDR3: CASGDRGGTDTQYF. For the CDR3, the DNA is TGTGCCAGCGGCGACAGGGGGGGCACAGATACGCAGTATTTT.

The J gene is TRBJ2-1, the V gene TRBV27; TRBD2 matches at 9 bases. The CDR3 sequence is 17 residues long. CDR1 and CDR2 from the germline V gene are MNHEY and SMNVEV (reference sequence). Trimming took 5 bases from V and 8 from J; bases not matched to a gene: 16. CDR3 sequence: CASSHHPGGGAGDEQFF. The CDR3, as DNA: TGTGCCAGCAGTCACCATCCTGGCGGGGGGGCCGGGGATGAGCAGTTCTTC.

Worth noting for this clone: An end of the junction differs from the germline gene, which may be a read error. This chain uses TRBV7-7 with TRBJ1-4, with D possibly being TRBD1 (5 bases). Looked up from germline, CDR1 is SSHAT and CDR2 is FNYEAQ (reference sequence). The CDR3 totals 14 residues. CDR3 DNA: TGTGCTAGCAGCTCGGGGACCCGGGGGGAAAAACTGTTTTTT. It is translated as CASSSGTRGEKLFF. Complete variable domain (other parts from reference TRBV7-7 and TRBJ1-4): GAGVSQSPRYKVTKRGQDVTLRCDPISSHATLYWYQQALGQGPEFLTYFNYEAQPDKSGLPSDRFSAERPEGSISTLTIQRTEQRDSAMYRCASSSGTRGEKLFFGSGTQLSVL.

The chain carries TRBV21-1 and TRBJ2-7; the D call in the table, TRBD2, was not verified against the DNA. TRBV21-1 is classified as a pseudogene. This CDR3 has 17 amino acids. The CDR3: CASSLTGTSGRSYEQYF. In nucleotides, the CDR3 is TGTGCCAGCAGTCTAACCGGGACTAGCGGGAGGTCCTACGAGCAGTACTTC.

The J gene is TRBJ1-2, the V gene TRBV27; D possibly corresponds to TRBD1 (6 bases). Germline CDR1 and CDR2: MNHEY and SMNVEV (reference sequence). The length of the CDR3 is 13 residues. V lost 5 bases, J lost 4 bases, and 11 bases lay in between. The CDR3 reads CASSRQALYGYTF. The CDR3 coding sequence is TGTGCCAGCAGTCGACAGGCCCTCTATGGCTACACCTTC.

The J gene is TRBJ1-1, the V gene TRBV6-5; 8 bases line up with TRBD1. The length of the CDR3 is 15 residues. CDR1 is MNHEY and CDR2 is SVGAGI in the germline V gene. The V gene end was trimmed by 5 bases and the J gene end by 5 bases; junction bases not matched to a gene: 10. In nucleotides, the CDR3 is TGTGCCAGCAGTCCCTTCAGGGGGCTGGTTACTGAAGCTTTCTTT. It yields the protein CASSPFRGLVTEAFF.

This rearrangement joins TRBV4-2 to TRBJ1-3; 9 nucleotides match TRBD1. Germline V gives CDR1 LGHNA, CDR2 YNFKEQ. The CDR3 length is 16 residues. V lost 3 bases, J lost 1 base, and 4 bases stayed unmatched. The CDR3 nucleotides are TGTGCCAGCAGCCAGGGACAGGGAAGTTCTGGAAACACCATATATTTT. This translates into CASSQGQGSSGNTIYF.

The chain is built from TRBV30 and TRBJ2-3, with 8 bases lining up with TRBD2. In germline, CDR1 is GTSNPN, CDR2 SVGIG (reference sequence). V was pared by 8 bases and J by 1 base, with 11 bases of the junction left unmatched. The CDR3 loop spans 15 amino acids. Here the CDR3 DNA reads TGTGCCGTCCCAAAGTCGGGGGGGCGCACAGATACGCAGTATTTT. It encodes CAVPKSGGRTDTQYF.

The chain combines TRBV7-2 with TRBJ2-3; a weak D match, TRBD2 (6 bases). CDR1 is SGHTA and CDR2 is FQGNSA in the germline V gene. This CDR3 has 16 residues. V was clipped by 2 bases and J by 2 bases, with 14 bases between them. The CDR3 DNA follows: TGTGCCAGCAGCTTACTTGGGGGGACCTTCACAGATACGCAGTATTTT. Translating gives CASSLLGGTFTDTQYF.

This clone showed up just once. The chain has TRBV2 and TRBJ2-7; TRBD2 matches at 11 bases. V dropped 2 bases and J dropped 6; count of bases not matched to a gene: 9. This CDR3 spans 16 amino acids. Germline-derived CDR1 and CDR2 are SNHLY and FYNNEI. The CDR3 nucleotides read TGTGCCAGCAGTGAACTAGCGGGGGGCCCTCCGGGCGAGCAGTACTTC. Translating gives CASSELAGGPPGEQYF.

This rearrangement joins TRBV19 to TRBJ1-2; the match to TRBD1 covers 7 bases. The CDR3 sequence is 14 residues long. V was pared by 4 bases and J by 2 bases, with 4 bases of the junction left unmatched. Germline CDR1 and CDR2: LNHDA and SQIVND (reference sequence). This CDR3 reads CASSTGQANYGYTF. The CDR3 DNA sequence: TGTGCCAGTAGTACCGGACAGGCGAACTATGGCTACACCTTC.

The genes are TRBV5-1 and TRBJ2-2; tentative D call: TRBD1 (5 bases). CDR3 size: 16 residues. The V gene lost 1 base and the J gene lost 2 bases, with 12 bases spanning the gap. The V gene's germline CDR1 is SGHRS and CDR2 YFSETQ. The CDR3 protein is CASSLQGQGNTGELFF. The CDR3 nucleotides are TGCGCCAGCAGCTTGCAAGGCCAGGGAAACACCGGGGAGCTGTTTTTT. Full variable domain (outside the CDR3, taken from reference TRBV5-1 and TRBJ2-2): KAGVTQTPRYLIKTRGQQVTLSCSPISGHRSVSWYQQTPGQGLQFLFEYFSETQRNKGNFPGRFSGRQFSNSRSEMNVSTLELGDSALYLCASSLQGQGNTGELFFGEGSRLTVL.